This TCR beta chain was retrieved from a study of response to subunit inactivated influenza vaccine. Findings and caveats of the study: The authors offered the suggestion that each seasonal influenza vaccination recruits few new T cells.

MiXCR was run by TCRdb on the RT-PCR reads, yielding one entry per CDR3 protein. The table lists fewer than 750,000 distinct CDR3 sequences, approximately 14% of them singletons, with 11% in the top ten. A few counts support this clonotype. What it recognizes is unknown. V shed 2 bases and J shed 3 bases, with 14 bases lying between them. Germline V CDR1 and CDR2: MNHEY, SVGEGT. This CDR3 region has 15 residues. This sequence joins TRBV6-2 or TRBV6-3 and TRBJ2-7; D possibly corresponds to TRBD1 (5 bases). This specimen was PBMCs from blood, taken 12 days after vaccination. This sequence was found in a man aged 50 or older who received an inactivated influenza vaccine. As DNA, the CDR3 is TGTGCCAGCAGTTACCGGTGGGATACAGGCTACGAGCAGTACTTC. This encodes CASSYRWDTGYEQYF.